The clone carrying this T cell receptor (beta chain) counts as medium-sized. The sample is drawn from a study of CD8 T cells in ankylosing spondylitis. Construction of TCR beta libraries was performed using quantitative 5'-RACE with molecular barcodes. Via MiXCR, TCRdb re-called the 5' RACE reads, giving one row per CDR3 protein. The sample lists thousands of distinct CDR3 sequences, around 1.9% occurring once. Trimming removed 0 bases at V and 1 base at J, with 17 bases between. CDR1 SGDLS and CDR2 YYNGEE come from the germline V gene. The CDR3 contains 18 residues. The sample taken for sequencing was blood, either unsorted or a sorted T cell fraction (not recorded which). This receptor was taken from a male donor with ankylosing spondylitis or in good health (not recorded which). The V call is TRBV9, the J call TRBJ2-1; D perhaps matches TRBD2 (5 bases). The DNA of the CDR3 is TGTGCCAGCAGCGTAGAGGGCTTAGGCTGGAGGTCCTACAATGAGCAGTTCTTC. It encodes CASSVEGLGWRSYNEQFF.